The next 12 T cell receptor beta chains were all read from a single sample in a study of cytotoxic CD8 clonotypes in ibrutinib-treated CLL. Sequenced by immunoSEQ multiplex PCR; TCRdb stores in-frame clones only, minus some. This table has 35,000 or so clones, about 70% appearing once. The material sequenced was PBMCs, taken before ibrutinib treatment. These receptors were taken from a human donor with chronic lymphocytic leukemia.

The chain joins TRBV30 to TRBJ1-5, with unresolved D. Per the germline V gene, CDR1 is GTSNPN and CDR2 is SVGIG (reference sequence). V lost 2 bases, J lost 2 bases, and 13 bases lay in between. CDR3 length equals 15 residues. The CDR3 DNA sequence: TGTGCCTGGAGTTTCGGCAGTGGCGGCAATCAGCCCCAGCATTTT. It yields the protein CAWSFGSGGNQPQHF.

This clone was counted a few times. This chain connects TRBV2 to TRBJ2-7; TRBD1 matches at 7 bases. V lost 7 bases to trimming and J lost 2 bases; unmatched junction nucleotides: 5. From germline, CDR1 is SNHLY and CDR2 FYNNEI. This CDR3 contains 13 residues. CDR3 sequence (DNA): TGTGCCAGCATTACGGGGACAGCCTACGAGCAGTACTTC. Translated, it gives CASITGTAYEQYF.

V gene TRBV28 combines with J gene TRBJ1-2; D unclear. The CDR3 runs 13 residues. Germline values: CDR1 MDHEN, CDR2 SYDVKM. Trimming pared 5 bases from V and 4 bases from J, leaving 11 bases between. The CDR3 DNA sequence: TGTGCCAGCAGTACCGCCGGACCCTATGGCTACACCTTC. It codes for CASSTAGPYGYTF.

V is TRBV5-6 and J is TRBJ1-6; no firm D call. The CDR3 loop spans 15 amino acids. Trimming removed 5 bases from V and 7 bases from J, with 16 bases in between. Germline CDR1 reads SGHDT; CDR2 reads YYEEEE. Here the CDR3 reads CASSSWTLGNSPLHF. CDR3 nucleotides: TGTGCCAGCAGTTCCTGGACGCTTGGCAATTCACCCCTCCACTTT.

The rearrangement links TRBV14 to TRBJ2-3, with 10 bases matching TRBD1. Germline values: CDR1 SGHDN, CDR2 FVKESK. Trimming at V came to 6 bases and at J to 5 bases, leaving 11 bases not matched to a gene. The length of the CDR3 is 16 residues. CDR3: CASSSTPGQGKDTQYF. The CDR3, as DNA: TGTGCCAGCAGTTCAACGCCGGGACAGGGGAAAGATACGCAGTATTTT.

The chain has TRBV30 and TRBJ1-1; TRBD1 might be the D (5 bases). Germline V gene sequence: CDR1 GTSNPN, CDR2 SVGIG (reference sequence). This CDR3 comprises 14 residues. The V end lost 0 bases, the J end lost 4 bases, and 12 bases lay between the germline ends. CDR3 sequence: CAWSVLGPGTEAFF. The CDR3 DNA reads TGTGCCTGGAGTGTCTTGGGGCCGGGCACTGAAGCTTTCTTT.

CDR3 nucleotides: TGCGCCAGCAGCCAAGAGCACCCAGGGGGCTTCTACGAGCAGTACTTC. Translated: CASSQEHPGGFYEQYF. The chain joins TRBV4-1 to TRBJ2-7; the match to TRBD1 covers 8 bases. Germline V gives CDR1 MGHRA, CDR2 YSYEKL. The CDR3 consists of 16 residues. J was trimmed by 3 bases and V by 0 bases; bases with no gene match: 7.

The rearrangement links TRBV28 to TRBJ1-2, with 11 bases that match TRBD1. The CDR3 has 15 residues. Germline values: CDR1 MDHEN, CDR2 SYDVKM. Germline trimming cut 9 bases from V and 4 bases from J; bases unmatched to any gene: 10. This CDR3 reads CASRPPGQGGYGYTF. The CDR3 DNA sequence: TGTGCCAGTCGACCCCCGGGACAGGGGGGCTATGGCTACACCTTC.

The J gene is TRBJ2-5, the V gene TRBV7-6, with a weak D call TRBD2 (7 bases). The CDR3 loop spans 15 amino acids. V lost 4 bases to trimming and J lost 2 bases, with 14 bases between them. Germline V CDR1 and CDR2: SGHVS, FNYEAQ. In DNA form, the CDR3 reads TGTGCCAGCAGCTATCGGGGGGCCGAGCAAGAGACCCAGTACTTC. It translates to CASSYRGAEQETQYF. The whole variable domain, remainder taken from reference TRBV7-6 and TRBJ2-5, is GAGVSQSPRYKVTKRGQDVALRCDPISGHVSLYWYRQALGQGPEFLTYFNYEAQQDKSGLPNDRFSAERPEGSISTLTIQRTEQRDSAMYRCASSYRGAEQETQYFGPGTRLLVL.

In its sample, this clone was seen a few times. The chain carries TRBV28 and TRBJ2-1; D possibly corresponds to TRBD1 (6 bases). The CDR3 loop spans 16 amino acids. Trimming shortened V by 5 bases and J by 5 bases, and 19 bases separated the two germline ends. CDR1 and CDR2 from the germline V gene are MDHEN and SYDVKM. CDR3 amino acids: CASSPPGVVFDNEQFF. The CDR3 bases are TGTGCCAGCAGTCCCCCAGGGGTAGTGTTTGACAATGAGCAGTTCTTC.

The gene calls are TRBV7-9 and TRBJ1-1, with 7 bases fitting TRBD1. Germline CDR1 SEHNR, CDR2 FQNEAQ (reference sequence). V was pared by 5 bases and J by 6 bases, with 6 bases of the junction left unmatched. CDR3 length equals 13 residues. The CDR3 bases are TGTGCCAGCAGCCCACAGGGGAGGGCTGAAGCTTTCTTT. Protein sequence: CASSPQGRAEAFF. Full variable domain (missing parts from reference TRBV7-9 and TRBJ1-1): DTGVSQNPRHKITKRGQNVTFRCDPISEHNRLYWYRQTLGQGPEFLTYFQNEAQLEKSRLLSDRFSAERPKGSFSTLEIQRTEQGDSAMYLCASSPQGRAEAFFGQGTRLTVV.

This clone is labeled as medium-sized (0.01 to 0.1%). V usage is TRBV5-4 and J usage is TRBJ1-4; D unresolved. Germline V gene data show CDR1 as SGHNT and CDR2 as YYREEE (reference sequence). The CDR3 totals 13 residues. With 0 bases removed from V and 5 bases from J, the gap between germline ends came to 5 bases. Written as DNA, the CDR3 is TGTGCCAGCAGCTTGGTGGGGAATGAAAAACTGTTTTTT. Translated: CASSLVGNEKLFF. The full variable domain, completed using reference TRBV5-4 and TRBJ1-4, is ETGVTQSPTHLIKTRGQQVTLRCSSQSGHNTVSWYQQALGQGPQFIFQYYREEENGRGNFPPRFSGLQFPNYSSELNVNALELDDSALYLCASSLVGNEKLFFGSGTQLSVL.